The text below deals with one TCR beta chain. Per the authors' pipeline: Researchers report that nucleated cell counts were estimated from reference gene primer amplification. Produced via immunoSEQ multiplex PCR; TCRdb's table is partial and in-frame only. V, J and clone size derive from that table, while D and trimming were established from the DNA sequence. The sample lists over 150,000 clones, almost 85% occurring once. The data derive from a study of blood T cell repertoires in COVID-19. Looking at the study overall: Material from acute and convalescent COVID-19 was sourced from the United States, Italy and Spain. The analysed material was cDNA or gDNA that came from T cells, B-cell-depleted T cells, or PBMCs.

Germline values: CDR1 SGHAT, CDR2 FQNNGV. The CDR3 consists of 13 residues. The V gene lost 5 bases and the J gene lost 7 bases, with 14 bases spanning the gap. The TCR was taken from a man between 18 and 29 years old with active or convalescent COVID-19. The rearrangement uses TRBV11-2 and TRBJ1-2; a weak D match, TRBD1 (6 bases). The source material was peripheral blood. For the CDR3, the DNA is TGTGCCAGCAGCCCAGGGGTAACGGGTGGCTACACCTTC. Translating it yields CASSPGVTGGYTF.